A selection of T cell receptor beta chains follows, all from one sample in a study of T cell responses to AZD1222 COVID-19 vaccine. Sequencing was performed with immunoSEQ multiplex PCR; in TCRdb, only in-frame clones are kept and a portion is missing. The sample lists over 20,000 clones, just over 85% occurring once. The source material was peripheral blood, sampled 28 days after the second AZD1222 dose. These receptors were taken from an adult who received the AZD1222 COVID-19 vaccine. Each CDR3 is given with its conserved first and last residue. Each record gives: clone size, D gene, V gene, J gene, CDR3 DNA, CDR3 protein. D genes are given only for firm matches. The size entry is marked missing in some rows and otherwise reads once, few, many or a size class.

size: .; D: .; V: TRBV7-6; J: TRBJ1-6; DNA: TGTGCCAGCAGCCCTAACGGGGGGGTAGGATCACCCCTCCACTTT; CDR3: CASSPNGGVGSPLHF
size: .; D: TRBD2; V: TRBV6-2/TRBV6-3; J: TRBJ2-2; DNA: TGTGCCAGCAGTACCGATAGGACTAGGGTGAACACCGGGGAGCTGTTTTTT; CDR3: CASSTDRTRVNTGELFF
size: .; D: TRBD1; V: TRBV7-3; J: TRBJ1-2; DNA: TGTGCCAGCAGCTCTCCCCCTCCGGGACAGGGGGATGAGGCTGGCTACACCTTC; CDR3: CASSSPPPGQGDEAGYTF
size: .; D: TRBD1; V: TRBV7-9; J: TRBJ1-1; DNA: TGTGCCAGCAGCTTAGGACAGGGCAGCGCAGCTTTCTTT; CDR3: CASSLGQGSAAFF
size: .; D: .; V: TRBV5-1; J: TRBJ2-3; DNA: TGCGCCAGCAGCACATCGGGGGACAGCACAGATACGCAGTATTTT; CDR3: CASSTSGDSTDTQYF
size: .; D: TRBD1; V: TRBV28; J: TRBJ1-4; DNA: TGTGCCAGCAGTAGCCGACAGGGGAATTGGGGAGCTAATGAAAAACTGTTTTTT; CDR3: CASSSRQGNWGANEKLFF
size: once; D: .; V: TRBV29-1; J: TRBJ1-4; DNA: TGCAGCGTTGCCACTAATGAAAAACTGTTTTTT; CDR3: CSVATNEKLFF
size: few; D: TRBD1; V: TRBV27; J: TRBJ2-7; DNA: TGTGCCAGCGCCGGGTTTGGGACAGGGGGATCCTACGAGCAGTACTTC; CDR3: CASAGFGTGGSYEQYF
size: .; D: .; V: TRBV12-5; J: TRBJ2-3; DNA: TGTGCTAGTGCCCAGATAGATACGCAGTATTTT; CDR3: CASAQIDTQYF
size: .; D: TRBD2; V: TRBV5-6; J: TRBJ2-3; DNA: TGTGCCAGCAGCAGCGCGGGGGAAGATACGCAGTATTTT; CDR3: CASSSAGEDTQYF
size: .; D: .; V: TRBV5-4; J: TRBJ2-7; DNA: TGTGCCAGCAGCTGGGGACAATACTCCTACGAGCAGTACTTC; CDR3: CASSWGQYSYEQYF
size: .; D: TRBD1; V: TRBV7-8; J: TRBJ1-2; DNA: TGTGCCAGCAGCCTGGACAGGAAAGGCTACACCTTC; CDR3: CASSLDRKGYTF
size: .; D: .; V: TRBV6-2/TRBV6-3; J: TRBJ1-2; DNA: TGTGCCAGCAGTGCCCGACAGCCTTCAGACTACACCTTC; CDR3: CASSARQPSDYTF
size: .; D: .; V: TRBV27; J: TRBJ1-6; DNA: TGTGCCAGCAGTCAGAGACAGGTTAATTCACCCCTCCACTTT; CDR3: CASSQRQVNSPLHF
size: few; D: .; V: TRBV30; J: TRBJ1-5; DNA: TGCCAAGGACATAAGGATCAGCCCCAGCATTTT; CDR3: CQGHKDQPQHF
size: .; D: .; V: TRBV25-1; J: TRBJ1-2; DNA: TGTGCCAGCAGTGGCTTGGAGGGGGATCCGAACTATGGCTACACCTTC; CDR3: CASSGLEGDPNYGYTF
size: .; D: .; V: TRBV3-1/TRBV3-2; J: TRBJ1-4; DNA: TGTGCCAGCAGCCAGGCAGGGAGAGGGTTCAATGAAAAACTGTTTTTT; CDR3: CASSQAGRGFNEKLFF
size: .; D: TRBD2; V: TRBV7-3; J: TRBJ2-1; DNA: TGTGCCAGCAGCTTTAGCGGGGGGGCCGGCTACAATGAGCAGTTCTTC; CDR3: CASSFSGGAGYNEQFF
size: few; D: .; V: TRBV3-1/TRBV3-2; J: TRBJ2-2; DNA: TGTGCCAGCAGCCTACAAGGGACAATCTCCACCGGGGAGCTGTTTTTT; CDR3: CASSLQGTISTGELFF
size: .; D: .; V: TRBV20-1; J: TRBJ2-5; DNA: TGCAGTGCCCCGAGGGGAGAGACCCAGTACTTC; CDR3: CSAPRGETQYF
size: .; D: TRBD2; V: TRBV7-2; J: TRBJ2-1; DNA: TGTGCCAGCACCTTTACCGGGGGGATTTCAAATGAGCAGTTCTTC; CDR3: CASTFTGGISNEQFF
size: .; D: .; V: TRBV18; J: TRBJ1-2; DNA: TGTGCCAGCTCACCACAGCACCAGGGAGGAGACTATGGCTACACCTTC; CDR3: CASSPQHQGGDYGYTF
size: .; D: .; V: TRBV3-1/TRBV3-2; J: TRBJ2-1; DNA: TGTGCCAGCAGCCAAGAAGGGGGTCCATGGGCGTACAATGAGCAGTTCTTC; CDR3: CASSQEGGPWAYNEQFF
size: .; D: TRBD1; V: TRBV19; J: TRBJ1-6; DNA: TGTGCCAGTAACGCAGGGGGCCAGCTCTATAATTCACCCCTCCACTTT; CDR3: CASNAGGQLYNSPLHF